This T cell receptor beta chain emerged from a study of blood T cell repertoires in COVID-19. In the study overall: COVID-19 samples collected from the United States, Italy and Spain covered acute and convalescent phases. T cells, B-cell-depleted T cells, or PBMCs provided the cDNA or gDNA that served as material.

The V and J ends lost 4 bases and 4 bases, in that order; junction bases with no gene match: 8. Germline CDR1 reads SGHRS; CDR2 reads YFSETQ. CDR3 length equals 16 residues. Cohort placement rested on clinical history that participants reported themselves. The method was immunoSEQ multiplex PCR; TCRdb's version includes in-frame clones alone and lacks a portion of them. The sample records just over 300,000 clones, approximately 85% being singletons. The sequence derives from a man aged 25 to 40 who had recovered from COVID-19. The chain links TRBV5-1 to TRBJ2-3; TRBD2 agrees at 11 bases. What was sequenced was PBMCs or T cells enriched from blood (not recorded which). The CDR3 region is CASSLETTSGADTQYF. The CDR3 region has the DNA TGCGCCAGCAGCCTGGAAACGACTAGCGGGGCAGATACGCAGTATTTT.